This paragraph covers one T cell receptor (beta chain) sequence. What it binds is not known. The data are from a study of T-cell memory formation after mild COVID-19. General observations from the study: A balance of CD4 and CD8 characterized clones contracting day 15 to 85, whereas later expanders leaned CD4+. CD4+ contracting clones were mainly CM and EM; CD8+ ones, EMRA. The SARS-CoV-2 specificity of second-wave clones reaching peak at day 37 remained unverified.

UMIs and sample barcodes were carried by the TCR alpha and TCR beta cDNA libraries that 5'RACE produced using constant-segment primers. TCRdb independently ran MiXCR on the 5' RACE reads; one entry per CDR3 protein. The sample lists 550,000 to 700,000 distinct CDR3 sequences, roughly a sixth occurring once. The CDR3 spans 12 residues. The V gene lost 6 bases and the J gene lost 2 bases, with 10 bases spanning the gap. Germline V gives CDR1 SQVTM, CDR2 ANQGSEA. This chain connects TRBV29-1 to TRBJ1-2; TRBD1 is a possible D gene (5 bases). The source material was PBMCs or a T cell subset sorted from them (not recorded which). The receptor was isolated from an adult woman who had mild COVID-19 (a few samples of this study predate the infection). Cell type and time point are not known. Written as DNA, the CDR3 is TGCAGCGTACTGGAGGGGAACTATGGCTACACCTTC. As protein: CSVLEGNYGYTF.